Here is one T cell receptor beta chain with its context. Data came from immunoSEQ multiplex PCR; TCRdb stores just in-frame clones and leaves some out. The table records 70,000 to 100,000 clones, about 91% of them present only once. This entry comes from a study of blood T cell repertoires in COVID-19. Study-wide background: PBMCs, B-cell-depleted T cells, or T cells provided the cDNA or gDNA that made up the material.

This clonotype originated in a woman aged 65 to 85 with acute or convalescent COVID-19. The sequenced material came from peripheral blood.

CDR3: CASSDLAGKGETQYF. CDR3 sequence (DNA): TGTGCCAGCAGCGATCTAGCGGGAAAGGGAGAGACCCAGTACTTC. The chain carries TRBV7-9 and TRBJ2-5; 9 nucleotides align to TRBD2. V lost 5 bases, J lost 4 bases, and 8 bases stayed unmatched. This CDR3 region has 15 residues. Germline CDR1 SEHNR, CDR2 FQNEAQ (reference sequence).